The clone carrying this TCR beta chain was detected only a few times. This specimen comes from a study of blood T cell repertoires in COVID-19. Study at large: Sources were T cells, B-cell-depleted T cells, or PBMCs; the material itself was cDNA or gDNA.

This CDR3 spans 11 amino acids. Germline V gives CDR1 SGHKS, CDR2 YYEKEE (reference sequence). Trimming removed 2 bases from V and 8 bases from J, with 5 bases in between. TCRdb's table, derived via immunoSEQ multiplex PCR, lists solely in-frame clones and lacks some. The top ten clones hold approximately 2.1% of a sample with approximately 150,000 clones, more than 70% of them seen once. This chain joins TRBV5-5 and TRBJ2-1; D gene ambiguous. Sequenced sample: peripheral blood. The source of this sequence is a man aged 50-60 years who had recovered from COVID-19. The CDR3 DNA reads as TGTGCCAGCAGCTTCCAGTATGAGCAGTTCTTC. Translation gives CASSFQYEQFF.